This T cell receptor (beta chain) was captured by sequencing in a study of blood T cell repertoires in COVID-19. Study-wide background: T cells, B-cell-depleted T cells, or PBMCs provided the cDNA or gDNA that served as material.

Clones were read by immunoSEQ multiplex PCR, and TCRdb kept only the in-frame ones, dropping some. The sample yields about 140,000 clones, just over 85% seen once. Germline V lookup: CDR1 MNHEY, CDR2 SVGAGI. The CDR3 runs to 15 residues. Trimming left V 6 bases short and J 1 base short, with 15 bases between. The specimen sequenced was peripheral blood. This clonotype originated in a woman aged 55-70 years with acute or convalescent COVID-19. The chain combines TRBV6-5 with TRBJ1-1; D may be TRBD1 (5 bases). The CDR3 region has the DNA TGTGCCAGCAGACTCGGGGGACGGCGGAACACTGAAGCTTTCTTT. Translating it yields CASRLGGRRNTEAFF.